This TCR beta chain stems from a study of identical twins (dated by TCRdb to 2016 to 2018). Background on the whole study: The study deep-sequenced TCR alpha and beta repertoires from monozygotic twins, unrelated adults of various ages and cord blood to test whether fetal clonotypes persist. To rule out contamination, replicate twin experiments were performed at different times with different library preparation protocols. Points the paper makes about the study in general: Compared with coincidental sharing between unrelated individuals, out-of-frame TCR alpha sequences shared between twins showed an excess of sequences with low generation probability. Invariant T cells such as MAIT and iNKT could partly confound zero-insertion analyses, although diverse VJ usage argued against such confounding for most clonotypes. Because the same donors could not be followed over many years, conclusions were based on cross-sectional statistical analysis. Out-of-frame TCR alpha sharing in monozygotic twins was systematically underestimated by recombination models, whereas sharing between unrelated individuals was in agreement with the recombination models. Abundant cord blood beta clonotypes had fewer insertions, young adult naive repertoires showed a similar but weaker trend, and memory repertoires showed no such trend. In beta out-of-frame sequences, excess twin sharing was weaker, because having fewer shared sequences lowered the signal-to-noise ratio.

This clonotype has more than one count but fewer than ten. Its cognate antigen has yet to be identified. No qualities accompany the bases; no much larger clone lies one base away. Every donor was a healthy Caucasian. Three pairs of female monozygotic twins, all aged 18 to 29 years, made up the twin cohort. The RNA used for TCR libraries was isolated from peripheral blood mononuclear cells. Library construction relied on 5' RACE. The run used an Illumina HiSeq 2000. A universal primer binding site was added through template switching, and the final cDNA carried a unique molecular identifier so that TCR cDNA molecules could be counted accurately. Specific primers in the conserved constant-segment region were used to synthesize first-strand cDNA for the TCR alpha and beta chains. To control for contamination, each cDNA library was double barcoded with a SMART-Mk sample barcode plus Illumina barcodes. TruSeq adapter sequences and Illumina sample barcodes were added in two successive PCR steps. The Illumina HiSeq platform was used with custom primers to sequence TCR alpha and beta cDNA libraries. The authors' analysis ran thus. Raw reads were processed with MiGEC to extract unique molecular identifiers, and MiXCR was used to determine CDR3 positions. Recombination models were inferred per individual with the repgenHMM and IGoR tools using an EM algorithm. The tcR package in R was used for shared clonotype analysis, with sharing normalized by the product of cloneset sizes. To study raw recombination free of thymic and clonal selection effects, out-of-frame nonproductive sequences were analyzed. TCRdb applied fastp at Q25 and MiXCR to the public reads, then kept only in-frame beta chains. Identical CDR3 protein sequences are pooled into one entry, listed with their most common genes and DNA. For this entry, the V and J calls and clone size follow TCRdb and not the study's own pipeline. The sample contains some 560,000 distinct CDR3 sequences, approximately 10% of them found a single time. Jointly, the top ten make up more than 2.5% of the sample.

These data were also filed under a second study, of yellow fever vaccine responses in identical twins. Drawing on the second study: The authors reported that the T cell response to vaccination in identical twins appeared partly convergent and partly personalized. The study precisely tracked vaccine-responding T cell clones in identical twins.

The TCR comes from a young woman in good health. The sample comprised PBMCs.

For the CDR3, the sequence is CASSFFGGSPYNEQFF. The sequenced DNA is TGTGCCAGCAGTTTTTTCGGCGGGAGCCCCTACAATGAGCAGTTCTTC. The chain uses TRBV12-3 or TRBV12-4 and TRBJ2-1, and TRBD2 matches 7 of the central bases. Reading from cysteine to phenylalanine, the CDR3 counts 16 amino acids. Only the CDR3 region is kept as DNA, spanning 48 bases read in frame from base 1. The junction shows trimming of 3 bases on V and 2 bases on J, and the gene matches do not reach 7 bases of it.